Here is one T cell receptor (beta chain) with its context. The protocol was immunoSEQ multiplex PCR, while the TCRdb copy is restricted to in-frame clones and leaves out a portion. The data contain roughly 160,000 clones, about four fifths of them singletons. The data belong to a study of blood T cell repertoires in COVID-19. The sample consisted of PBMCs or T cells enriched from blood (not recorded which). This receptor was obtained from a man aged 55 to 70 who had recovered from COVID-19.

This CDR3 reads CASSETVYQETQYF. In nucleotides, the CDR3 is TGTGCCAGCAGTGAAACTGTGTACCAAGAGACCCAGTACTTC. This rearrangement joins TRBV6-1 to TRBJ2-5; no clear D gene. Germline V CDR1 and CDR2: MNHNS, SASEGT. Trimming left V 2 bases short and J 0 bases short, with 7 bases between. This CDR3 is 14 amino acids long.